This is a list of T cell receptor beta chains from one sample in a study of breast tumors, draining lymph nodes, adjacent tissues. One entry per CDR3 protein, called by TCRdb with MiXCR from the multiplex PCR reads. The sample lists approximately 250,000 distinct CDR3 sequences, 30% to 35% occurring once. Sequencing was performed on axillary lymph node tissue. All receptors come from a female donor with breast cancer. Some clones in this sample may be carry-over from other donors' samples. Both conserved end residues are part of each CDR3. A D gene is named only where the DNA matches it firmly. The size entry is marked missing in some rows and otherwise reads once, few, many or a size class.

abundance | j_gene | v_gene | d_gene | CDR3aa | CDR3nt
. | TRBJ2-5 | TRBV29-1 | TRBD1 | CSVVEGAEETQYF | TGCAGCGTTGTCGAGGGGGCGGAAGAGACCCAGTACTTC
many | TRBJ2-7 | TRBV5-1 | . | CASSLEGDLTYEQYF | TGCGCCAGCAGCTTGGAGGGGGACCTTACCTACGAGCAGTACTTC
few | TRBJ1-2 | TRBV6-5 | TRBD1 | CASSHSRTGRFHYGYTF | TGTGCCAGCAGTCACTCGAGGACAGGGAGGTTCCACTATGGCTACACCTTC
. | TRBJ1-2 | TRBV20-1 | TRBD1 | CSAWTGGNYGYTF | TGCAGTGCCTGGACAGGGGGCAACTATGGCTACACCTTC
many | TRBJ2-3 | TRBV29-1 | . | CSARTTGPSSTDTQYF | TGCAGCGCTCGGACCACGGGCCCCTCGAGCACAGATACGCAGTATTTT
many | TRBJ2-2 | TRBV20-1 | TRBD2 | CSAREAGGSDGELFF | TGCAGTGCTAGAGAGGCGGGAGGTTCTGACGGGGAGCTGTTTTTT
once | TRBJ1-2 | TRBV24-1 | . | CATSDEGLGDYGYTF | TGTGCCACCAGTGATGAGGGGTTGGGGGACTATGGCTACACCTTC
. | TRBJ1-4 | TRBV15 | . | CATSSDRVGSSEKLFF | TGTGCCACCAGCTCAGACCGGGTAGGGTCGAGTGAAAAACTGTTTTTT
many | TRBJ2-5 | TRBV7-2 | TRBD1 | CASSPRTGFGTQYF | TGTGCCAGCAGCCCCAGGACAGGGTTTGGGACCCAGTACTTC
. | TRBJ2-5 | TRBV7-2 | . | CASSPQGETQYF | TGTGCCAGCAGCCCCCAAGGGGAGACCCAGTACTTC
many | TRBJ1-6 | TRBV5-1 | TRBD1 | CASSLEGTGINSSLHF | TGCGCCAGCAGCTTGGAGGGGACAGGGATTAATTCATCCCTCCACTTT
. | TRBJ1-5 | TRBV11-3 | TRBD1 | CASSLAGTGETQHF | TGTGCCAGCAGCTTAGCTGGGACAGGGGAGACCCAGCATTTT
. | TRBJ2-3 | TRBV9 | TRBD2 | CASSYGLASTDTQYF | TGTGCCAGCAGCTACGGACTAGCTAGCACAGATACGCAGTATTTT
. | TRBJ2-3 | TRBV6-6 | TRBD1 | CASSYAGPGTGGTDTQYF | TGTGCCAGCAGTTACGCCGGACCCGGGACAGGGGGCACAGATACGCAGTATTTT
many | TRBJ2-3 | TRBV7-9 | TRBD2 | CASGTSGSTDTQYF | TGTGCCAGCGGGACTAGCGGGAGTACAGATACGCAGTATTTT
many | TRBJ1-2 | TRBV5-8 | . | CASSLGQQLNYGYTF | TGTGCCAGCAGCTTGGGACAGCAACTTAACTATGGCTACACCTTC
few | TRBJ2-1 | TRBV2 | . | CASGLITGVDNEQFF | TGTGCCAGTGGACTTATAACCGGGGTGGACAATGAGCAGTTCTTC
few | TRBJ2-5 | TRBV5-4 | TRBD1 | CASSSTKPTGFGETQYF | TGTGCCAGCAGCTCAACTAAACCGACAGGGTTTGGGGAGACCCAGTACTTC
many | TRBJ2-3 | TRBV2 | TRBD2 | CASKMTSATDTQYF | TGTGCCAGCAAAATGACTAGCGCCACAGATACGCAGTATTTT
many | TRBJ2-3 | TRBV30 | TRBD1 | CAWSATATGLRTTQYF | TGTGCCTGGAGTGCTACCGCGACAGGGCTACGGACTACGCAGTATTTT
many | TRBJ2-3 | TRBV20-1 | TRBD2 | CSAPSRRESTDTQYF | TGCAGTGCCCCTAGTCGGCGGGAGTCCACAGATACGCAGTATTTT
many | TRBJ2-5 | TRBV11-2 | . | CASSLDSGGQETQYF | TGTGCCAGCAGCTTAGATTCCGGTGGCCAAGAGACCCAGTACTTC
many | TRBJ2-2 | TRBV7-2 | . | CASSLRGIGTGELFF | TGTGCCAGCAGCTTAAGAGGAATCGGCACCGGGGAGCTGTTTTTT
many | TRBJ1-2 | TRBV11-2 | . | CASSFRDIGQRQNYGYTF | TGTGCCAGCAGCTTTCGGGATATTGGACAGCGGCAAAACTATGGCTACACCTTC
few | TRBJ2-3 | TRBV27 | TRBD2 | CASRSGTSGKVTQYF | TGTGCCAGCAGATCCGGGACTAGCGGGAAGGTTACGCAGTATTTT
many | TRBJ1-4 | TRBV7-2 | . | CASSFYTNEKLFF | TGTGCCAGCAGTTTTTACACTAATGAAAAACTGTTTTTT
. | TRBJ2-1 | TRBV29-1 | . | CSLQQTYNEQFF | TGCAGCTTACAACAGACTTACAATGAGCAGTTCTTC
many | TRBJ1-2 | TRBV20-1 | . | CSAREGNYGYTF | TGCAGTGCTAGAGAGGGGAACTATGGCTACACCTTC
. | TRBJ2-5 | TRBV2 | . | CASSRNRVRDQPQYF | TGTGCCAGCAGCCGGAACAGGGTCCGCGATCAGCCCCAGTACTTC
. | TRBJ2-2 | TRBV7-9 | TRBD2 | CASSSSGRVMRELFF | TGTGCCAGCAGCTCCAGCGGGAGGGTTATGAGGGAGCTGTTTTTT
many | TRBJ1-2 | TRBV9 | TRBD1 | CASSVGTGGDYGYTF | TGTGCCAGCAGCGTGGGGACAGGGGGTGACTATGGCTACACCTTC
many | TRBJ2-1 | TRBV7-8 | . | CASSSRQTYNEQFF | TGTGCCAGCAGCTCTAGACAAACCTACAATGAGCAGTTCTTC